The rows below give T cell receptor beta chains drawn from one sample of a study of T-cell memory formation after mild COVID-19. TCRdb re-analysed the 5' RACE reads in MiXCR, keeping a single row per CDR3 protein. In the table there are 400,000 to 500,000 distinct CDR3 sequences, around 20% of which are singletons. Sequencing was done on a sample of PBMCs or a T cell subset sorted from them (not recorded which). Every receptor here comes from an adult woman who had mild COVID-19 (a few samples of this study predate the infection). Cell type and time point are not known. Both conserved end residues are part of each CDR3. D genes are given only for firm matches. Clone size is shown for a subset of rows, as once, few, many or a class of expanded clone.

j_call	d_call	v_call	clone_size	cdr3_nt	cdr3_aa
TRBJ2-5	TRBD1	TRBV6-5	NA	TGTGCCAGCAGACCGGGACAGGGGCAAGAGACCCAGTACTTC	CASRPGQGQETQYF
TRBJ2-5	NA	TRBV20-1	few	TGCAGTGCCCCCCCCCGGGGGAACCAAGAGACCCAGTACTTC	CSAPPRGNQETQYF
TRBJ2-3	TRBD2	TRBV20-1	NA	TGCAGTGCTCATAGCGGGGCCAGCGGGGGCACAGATACGCAGTATTTT	CSAHSGASGGTDTQYF
TRBJ1-2	TRBD1	TRBV27	few	TGTGCCAGCAGTCCGACCGGACAGGGGAGGCCTTATGGCTACACCTTC	CASSPTGQGRPYGYTF
TRBJ2-1	TRBD1	TRBV4-1	NA	TGCGCCAGCAGCCCCCCCGGGACAGAAAAGTACAATGAGCAGTTCTTC	CASSPPGTEKYNEQFF
TRBJ2-7	TRBD2	TRBV12-3/TRBV12-4	NA	TGTGCCAGCAGTTTTGGATCTAGCGGCTACGAGCAGTACTTC	CASSFGSSGYEQYF
TRBJ2-3	TRBD2	TRBV7-2	NA	TGTGCCAGCAGCTTAACCCACTTCCTAGCGGGAGAACACACAGATACGCAGTATTTT	CASSLTHFLAGEHTDTQYF
TRBJ2-7	NA	TRBV6-1	few	TGTGCCAGCGAGTCCCGGCACGAGCAGTACTTC	CASESRHEQYF
TRBJ2-7	NA	TRBV10-3	NA	TGTGCCATCAGTGACGGGCGGGGAAGCTACGAGCAGTACTTC	CAISDGRGSYEQYF
TRBJ2-7	NA	TRBV12-3/TRBV12-4	few	TGTGCCAGCAGCTCTCAGGGACACTACCTTCCCGAGCAGTACTTC	CASSSQGHYLPEQYF
TRBJ2-5	TRBD2	TRBV11-2	NA	TGTGCCAGCAGCTTAGTCGGCGGGGGGGCCGTTGAGACCCAGTACTTC	CASSLVGGGAVETQYF
TRBJ2-7	TRBD2	TRBV6-2/TRBV6-3	few	TGTGCCAGCAGCACCTCTAGCGGGAAGCCCTACGAGCAGTACTTC	CASSTSSGKPYEQYF
TRBJ2-1	TRBD2	TRBV15	few	TGTGCCACCAGCCTAGGAGGGACTAGCGGGGGGGCCGGTGAGCAGTTCTTC	CATSLGGTSGGAGEQFF
TRBJ1-2	TRBD1	TRBV15	few	TGTGCCACCAGCAGAGATACAGGGGCAGCCTATGGCTACACCTTC	CATSRDTGAAYGYTF
TRBJ2-3	NA	TRBV4-2	few	TGTGCCAGCAGCGCCAAGGGGGGGGGCACAGATACGCAGTATTTT	CASSAKGGGTDTQYF
TRBJ2-2	NA	TRBV29-1	NA	TGCAGCGTTCTGGTATTTGGCACCGGGGAGCTGTTTTTT	CSVLVFGTGELFF
TRBJ2-7	NA	TRBV7-8	few	TGTGCCAGCAGCTTAGGAGGAGGCCAGGGTATCTACGAGCAGTACTTC	CASSLGGGQGIYEQYF
TRBJ2-7	TRBD2	TRBV4-2	NA	TGTGCCAGCAGCCAAGATCGTGTTTTGGGACTAGCGGGAGGGATCAACGAGCAGTACTTC	CASSQDRVLGLAGGINEQYF
TRBJ2-3	TRBD2	TRBV5-1	NA	TGCCCCAGCAGCTTGGATCCCTCCCTAGCGGGGGGGTATTTT	CPSSLDPSLAGGYF
TRBJ1-1	NA	TRBV6-1	few	TGTGCCAGCAGTGGGTATACAGTCTTGAACACTGAAGCTTTCTTT	CASSGYTVLNTEAFF
TRBJ1-3	NA	TRBV4-1	NA	TGCGCCAGCAGCCGGAGCCTAAGGGGGAAATGGGTAAACACCATATATTTT	CASSRSLRGKWVNTIYF
TRBJ1-2	NA	TRBV20-1	NA	TGCAGTCCCGGGGGGGCTAACTATGGCTACACCTTC	CSPGGANYGYTF
TRBJ2-7	NA	TRBV5-6	NA	TGTGCCAGCAGCTTGGAGGAAAACGAGCAGTACTTC	CASSLEENEQYF
TRBJ1-4	NA	TRBV12-3/TRBV12-4	NA	TGTGCCAGCCGCCAACGGGAGAATGAAAAACTGTTTTTT	CASRQRENEKLFF
TRBJ2-7	TRBD1	TRBV10-3	NA	TGTGCCATCAGTGAGAGTGGGACAGGGGTTTACGAGCAGTACTTC	CAISESGTGVYEQYF
TRBJ2-3	NA	TRBV6-6	few	TGTGCCAGCAGTGTGACAGGGAGGAGCACAGATACGCAGTATTTT	CASSVTGRSTDTQYF
TRBJ2-3	NA	TRBV2	few	TGTGCCAGCAGTGTCCGCGGCGGAGACACAGATACGCAGTATTTT	CASSVRGGDTDTQYF
TRBJ1-6	NA	TRBV12-3/TRBV12-4	NA	TGTGCCAGCAGTTCAGATTTTTCACCCCTCCACTTT	CASSSDFSPLHF
TRBJ2-7	TRBD2	TRBV7-9	once	TGTGCCAGCAGCTCCATGGCGGCTAGCGGGAGGTACGAGCAGTACTTC	CASSSMAASGRYEQYF
TRBJ2-1	NA	TRBV3-1	few	TGTGCCAGCAGCTCCTCGGCGGGTAACTACAATGAGCAGTTCTTC	CASSSSAGNYNEQFF
TRBJ2-1	NA	TRBV30	few	TGTGCCTGGAGTGTACTAGGCAATGAGCAGTTCTTC	CAWSVLGNEQFF
TRBJ2-1	TRBD2	TRBV7-2	NA	TGTGCCAGCAGCTTAGTCCCCCCTAGCGGGAGGTTAAACAATGAGCAGTTCTTC	CASSLVPPSGRLNNEQFF
TRBJ2-1	TRBD2	TRBV7-9	few	TGTGCCAGCAGCTTCCTATTAGCGGGGAATGAGCAGTTCTTC	CASSFLLAGNEQFF
TRBJ1-5	NA	TRBV27	few	TGTGCCAGCAGTCTCCAACGCCCTCAGGGAGTTGTTCAGCCCCAGCATTTT	CASSLQRPQGVVQPQHF
TRBJ2-7	NA	TRBV5-8	few	TGTGCCAGCAGCGGGGACGGGGGCCGCAGGGAGCAGTACTTC	CASSGDGGRREQYF
TRBJ2-5	NA	TRBV10-3	few	TGTGCCATCAGGGACAGCCTCCAAGAGACCCAGTACTTC	CAIRDSLQETQYF
TRBJ1-1	NA	TRBV4-1	NA	TGCGCCAGCAGCCAAGATGGCGGGAACACTGAAGCTTTCTTT	CASSQDGGNTEAFF
TRBJ1-6	NA	TRBV6-1	few	TGTGCCAGCAGTGAAGCCCAAAATTCACCCCTCCACTTT	CASSEAQNSPLHF
TRBJ2-2	TRBD1	TRBV7-9	few	TGTGCCAGCAGGACAGGGGTGTCCGGGGAGCTGTTTTTT	CASRTGVSGELFF
TRBJ1-4	NA	TRBV5-1	NA	TGCGCCAGCAGCTTGAGGGTAGCGGCTAATGAAAAACTGTTTTTT	CASSLRVAANEKLFF
TRBJ1-2	NA	TRBV5-4	once	TGTGCCAGCAGCTATAGAGGACCGTTCTATGGCTACACCTTC	CASSYRGPFYGYTF
TRBJ2-3	TRBD2	TRBV7-9	NA	TGTGCCAGCAGGTATTTAGCGGGATGGACAGATACGCAGTATTTT	CASRYLAGWTDTQYF